This TCR beta chain was captured by sequencing in a study of blood T cell repertoires in COVID-19. Clones were sequenced by immunoSEQ multiplex PCR, and TCRdb holds only the in-frame ones, with some missing. The sample shows 200,000 or so clones, roughly 80% of them seen only once. The CDR3 has 15 residues. Trimming left V 0 bases short and J 3 bases short, with 11 bases between. In germline, CDR1 is LGHNA, CDR2 YSLEER. The sequence was obtained from a man in his 60s with active or convalescent COVID-19. The rearrangement joins TRBV4-3 to TRBJ1-2; tentative D call: TRBD1 (6 bases). The sample consisted of peripheral blood. CDR3 nucleotides: TGCGCCAGCAGCCAAGACTACAGGGAACACTATGGCTACACCTTC. This gives the protein CASSQDYREHYGYTF.